The 10 T cell receptor beta chains reported below all come from one sample, sequenced in a study of T cell responses to AZD1222 COVID-19 vaccine. The table came from immunoSEQ multiplex PCR; TCRdb's copy has only in-frame clones and leaves some out. The table records fewer than 150,000 clones, 92% of them present only once. The source was peripheral blood, collected on day 0 of AZD1222 vaccination. Receptors originate from an adult in good health.

The V call is TRBV7-9, the J call TRBJ2-1, with 10 bases lining up with TRBD1. The CDR3 is 16 amino acids. Per the germline V gene, CDR1 is SEHNR and CDR2 is FQNEAQ (reference sequence). Trimming at V came to 3 bases and at J to 7 bases, leaving 9 bases not matched to a gene. The CDR3 reads CASSLSRDRGRNEQFF. CDR3 coding DNA: TGTGCCAGCAGCTTGAGCCGGGACAGGGGCAGGAATGAGCAGTTCTTC.

On this clone: Its ends do not fully match the called genes, so a read error is possible. The rearrangement joins TRBV12-3 or TRBV12-4 to TRBJ1-3; no clear D. This CDR3 is 11 amino acids long. The CDR3, as DNA: TGTGCCAGCAGTTGGACGGAGGAAACGCATTTT. This translates into CASSWTEETHF.

The chain uses TRBV10-1 and TRBJ1-6, with 9 positions matching TRBD1. CDR1 and CDR2 (germline): WNHNN, SYGVQD (reference sequence). V shed 7 bases and J 7 bases; nucleotides not matched to a gene: 5. The CDR3 runs to 14 residues. In DNA, the CDR3 is TGCGCCAGCACCGCCGGGACAGGGAATTCACCCCTCCACTTT. Amino acids: CASTAGTGNSPLHF.

This sequence joins TRBV6-5 and TRBJ1-1, with D unclear. This CDR3 contains 15 residues. Germline V lookup: CDR1 MNHEY, CDR2 SVGAGI. V lost 2 bases, J lost 1 base, and 11 bases lay in between. CDR3 bases: TGTGCCAGCAGTTACCGAAGACTTGGGAACACTGAAGCTTTCTTT. Translating it yields CASSYRRLGNTEAFF.

V gene TRBV4-1 combines with J gene TRBJ1-4; D not certain. V lost 0 bases, J lost 8 bases, and 16 bases lay in between. Germline CDR1 reads MGHRA; CDR2 reads YSYEKL. The CDR3 consists of 16 residues. The CDR3 region has the DNA TGCGCCAGCAGCCAAGATCGGGCGGGTTACGGAGAAAAACTGTTTTTT. Protein product: CASSQDRAGYGEKLFF.

This chain joins TRBV19 and TRBJ2-1, with 7 bases lining up with TRBD1. There are 15 residues in the CDR3. Trimming removed 3 bases from V and 4 bases from J; junction bases left unmatched: 6. Germline V gene data show CDR1 as LNHDA and CDR2 as SQIVND (reference sequence). CDR3 bases: TGTGCCAGTAGTATTGACAGGGTCTCTTACAATGAGCAGTTCTTC. It yields the protein CASSIDRVSYNEQFF. Supplemented by reference TRBV19 and TRBJ2-1, the full variable domain reads DGGITQSPKYLFRKEGQNVTLSCEQNLNHDAMYWYRQDPGQGLRLIYYSQIVNDFQKGDIAEGYSVSREKKESFPLTVTSAQKNPTAFYLCASSIDRVSYNEQFFGPGTRLTVL.

V is TRBV5-6 and J is TRBJ1-5; 7 bases map to TRBD1. The germline gives CDR1 SGHDT, CDR2 YYEEEE. This CDR3 is built from 15 residues. J lost 4 bases, V lost 4 bases, and 8 bases had no gene match. In DNA form, the CDR3 reads TGTGCCAGCAGCCCGGGGACAGAATCAAATCAGCCCCAGCATTTT. This translates into CASSPGTESNQPQHF.

The chain combines TRBV19 with TRBJ2-2, with no clear D. Trimming pared 7 bases from V and 6 bases from J, leaving 9 bases between. CDR3 length: 12 residues. Germline CDR1 reads LNHDA; CDR2 reads SQIVND (reference sequence). CDR3 protein: CASKGIAGELFF. The CDR3 DNA is TGTGCCAGTAAGGGAATCGCCGGGGAGCTGTTTTTT.

The gene calls are TRBV5-4 and TRBJ1-1; no firm D call. V gave up 0 bases and J gave up 0 bases, with 6 bases separating them. Germline lookup yields CDR1 SGHNT and CDR2 YYREEE (reference sequence). The CDR3 extends over 14 amino acids. The CDR3 region has the DNA TGTGCCAGCAGCTTGGATGGGATGAACACTGAAGCTTTCTTT. Amino acid sequence: CASSLDGMNTEAFF.

The chain recombines TRBV9 with TRBJ1-2; no reliable D call. The CDR3 is 19 amino acids. The ends were cut back, 0 bases at V and 0 bases at J, with 21 bases in the middle. Germline V lookup: CDR1 SGDLS, CDR2 YYNGEE. The DNA of the CDR3 is TGTGCCAGCAGCGTAGAACCCAGGCCACAAGGATCAGCTAACTATGGCTACACCTTC. This codes for CASSVEPRPQGSANYGYTF. The full variable domain, its missing parts supplied by reference TRBV9 and TRBJ1-2, is DSGVTQTPKHLITATGQRVTLRCSPRSGDLSVYWYQQSLDQGLQFLIQYYNGEERAKGNILERFSAQQFPDLHSELNLSSLELGDSALYFCASSVEPRPQGSANYGYTFGSGTRLTVV.